A selection of T cell receptor beta chains follows, all from one sample in a study of T cell changes during pregnancy in multiple sclerosis. This table comes from immunoSEQ multiplex PCR, and its TCRdb copy is limited to in-frame clones, with some not included. The table includes 80,000 to 130,000 clones, approximately 94% detected once. The sequenced sample was peripheral blood, obtained before pregnancy. These receptors were obtained from a female donor with multiple sclerosis, enrolled in a pregnancy study. Each CDR3 is given with its conserved first and last residue. D genes are given only for firm matches. Clone size is stated in some rows and not others, as once, few, many or a class when expanded.

clone_size	j_call	v_call	d_call	cdr3_aa	cdr3_nt
.	TRBJ2-3	TRBV11-3	TRBD2	CASSPRRGAGGTDTQYF	TGTGCCAGCAGCCCTCGACGCGGCGCGGGAGGGACAGATACGCAGTATTTT
once	TRBJ2-1	TRBV27	.	CASSLSGVISNEQFF	TGTGCCAGCAGTTTATCAGGAGTGATATCCAATGAGCAGTTCTTC
.	TRBJ2-1	TRBV4-1	TRBD1	CASSPRDRGTNEQFF	TGCGCCAGCAGCCCGCGGGACAGGGGAACCAATGAGCAGTTCTTC
.	TRBJ2-3	TRBV5-1	.	CATRPLSGVTDTQYF	TGCGCCACCCGCCCTCTTTCGGGAGTAACAGATACGCAGTATTTT
.	TRBJ2-2	TRBV27	.	CASRRGTGELFF	TGTGCCAGCAGACGGGGGACCGGGGAGCTGTTTTTT
.	TRBJ1-2	TRBV27	TRBD1	CASSFWRPGQALGYTF	TGTGCCAGCAGCTTTTGGCGTCCGGGACAGGCCTTAGGCTACACCTTC
.	TRBJ2-7	TRBV28	.	CASSLRLNAYEQYF	TGTGCCAGCAGTTTACGTCTAAACGCCTACGAGCAGTACTTC
.	TRBJ2-5	TRBV19	TRBD1	CASSIKTGTGRQETQYF	TGTGCCAGTAGTATTAAAACAGGGACAGGGAGGCAAGAGACCCAGTACTTC
.	TRBJ2-1	TRBV7-3	.	CASSLTEYNEQFF	TGTGCCAGCAGCTTGACAGAATACAATGAGCAGTTCTTC
.	TRBJ2-1	TRBV29-1	TRBD1	CSVSKGGQGGEQFF	TGCAGCGTCTCTAAGGGGGGACAGGGAGGCGAGCAGTTCTTC
.	TRBJ1-2	TRBV6-5	.	CASSPNRDTSHGYTF	TGTGCCAGCAGCCCAAACAGGGACACCAGTCATGGCTACACCTTC
.	TRBJ1-5	TRBV7-2	TRBD1	CASSPRGTGSNQPQHF	TGTGCCAGCAGCCCACGTGGGACAGGCAGCAATCAGCCCCAGCATTTT
.	TRBJ2-7	TRBV7-8	TRBD2	CASRKREGTYEQYF	TGTGCCAGCAGGAAGCGGGAGGGAACCTACGAGCAGTACTTC
.	TRBJ2-2	TRBV19	TRBD1	CASRRADRVSGELFF	TGTGCCAGTAGAAGAGCGGACAGGGTGTCCGGGGAGCTGTTTTTT
.	TRBJ2-3	TRBV5-1	.	CASSPAEDTQYF	TGCGCCAGCAGCCCCGCCGAGGATACGCAGTATTTT
.	TRBJ1-2	TRBV27	.	CASSFNGAGGYTF	TGTGCCAGCAGTTTCAACGGGGCGGGGGGCTACACCTTC
.	TRBJ2-7	TRBV10-1	.	CASSEVTVYEQYF	TGCGCCAGCAGTGAAGTGACAGTCTACGAGCAGTACTTC
once	TRBJ2-1	TRBV20-1	.	CSAPRAGEQFF	TGCAGTGCTCCCCGTGCGGGTGAGCAGTTCTTC